This is a list of T cell receptor beta chains from one sample in a study of chemoradiotherapy in HPV16-positive cancers. This table comes from immunoSEQ multiplex PCR, and its TCRdb copy is limited to in-frame clones, with some not included. The sample contains under 85,000 clones, about 88% of which appear only once. Sequenced here: blood, sampled from a patient who underwent chemoradiotherapy. The receptors originated from a human donor with HPV-associated anogenital cancer. Both conserved end residues are part of each CDR3. Each record gives: V gene, clone size, J gene, D gene, CDR3 protein, CDR3 DNA. The D gene is left open where the match is weak. For some rows the clone size is stated as once, few or many, or as a class when expanded; others skip it.

>TRBV7-9|.|TRBJ2-7|.
CASSLTEGAGEQYF
TGTGCCAGCAGCTTAACCGAGGGGGCGGGGGAGCAGTACTTC
>TRBV19|once|TRBJ1-6|.
CASNHRLNSYNSPLHF
TGTGCCAGTAACCACAGACTCAACTCCTATAATTCACCCCTCCACTTT
>TRBV4-2|.|TRBJ2-1|TRBD1
CASSQAGTGGVNEQFF
TGTGCCAGCAGCCAAGCCGGGACAGGGGGCGTCAATGAGCAGTTCTTC
>TRBV14|once|TRBJ1-4|TRBD1
CASSQETGAGEKLFF
TGTGCCAGCAGCCAAGAGACAGGGGCGGGAGAAAAACTGTTTTTT
>TRBV27|.|TRBJ2-3|.
CASSPSTDTQYF
TGTGCCAGCAGTCCAAGCACAGATACGCAGTATTTT
>TRBV7-9|.|TRBJ1-1|.
CASSQGLTNTEAFF
TGTGCCAGCAGCCAGGGGTTAACGAACACTGAAGCTTTCTTT
>TRBV6-1|.|TRBJ1-2|TRBD1
CASSEGTGGTYGYTF
TGTGCCAGCAGTGAAGGAACAGGGGGAACCTATGGCTACACCTTC
>TRBV28|.|TRBJ1-2|TRBD1
CASSPRPGQRLTAGYGYTF
TGTGCCAGCAGTCCTAGGCCGGGACAGAGGTTAACGGCGGGATATGGCTACACCTTC
>TRBV12-5|.|TRBJ2-1|.
CASDTGSPYNEQFF
TGTGCTAGTGATACGGGATCCCCCTACAATGAGCAGTTCTTC
>TRBV6-1|once|TRBJ1-1|.
CASRTLGNTEAFF
TGTGCCAGCAGGACCCTAGGGAACACTGAAGCTTTCTTT
>TRBV4-1|.|TRBJ1-6|TRBD1
CASSQERTGGAGSPLHF
TGCGCCAGCAGCCAAGAAAGGACAGGGGGCGCGGGGTCACCCCTCCACTTT
>TRBV28|.|TRBJ1-1|TRBD1
CASSSATGDMNTEAFF
TGTGCCAGCAGTAGTGCGACAGGGGATATGAACACTGAAGCTTTCTTT
>TRBV6-6|.|TRBJ2-1|TRBD1
CASSSSRQGKGNEQFF
TGTGCCAGCAGTTCCTCCCGACAGGGAAAGGGGAATGAGCAGTTCTTC
>TRBV11-2|.|TRBJ1-6|.
CASSFTVGPNSPLHF
TGTGCCAGCAGCTTTACAGTTGGACCGAATTCACCCCTCCACTTT
>TRBV4-1|.|TRBJ2-7|.
CASSQGGLPPPGTPYEQYF
TGCGCCAGCAGCCAAGGAGGGCTCCCCCCACCCGGGACTCCTTACGAGCAGTACTTC